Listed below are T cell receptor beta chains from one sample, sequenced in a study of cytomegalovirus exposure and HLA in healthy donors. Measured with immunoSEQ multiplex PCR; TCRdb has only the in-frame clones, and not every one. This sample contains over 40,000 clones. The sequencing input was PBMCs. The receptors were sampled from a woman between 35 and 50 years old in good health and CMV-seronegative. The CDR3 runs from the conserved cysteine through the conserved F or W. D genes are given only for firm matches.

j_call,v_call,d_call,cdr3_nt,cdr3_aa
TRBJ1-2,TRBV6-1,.,TGTGCCAGCAGTGAAGGGGAGGGTCACTATGGCTACACCTTC,CASSEGEGHYGYTF
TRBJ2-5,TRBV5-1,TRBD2,TGCGCCAGCAGCCAAGGACTAGCGGGGGGGGCCCAAGAGACCCAGTACTTC,CASSQGLAGGAQETQYF
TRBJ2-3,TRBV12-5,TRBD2,TGTGCTAGTGGTTTGGGGCGGGGGGGCCCAACAGATACGCAGTATTTT,CASGLGRGGPTDTQYF
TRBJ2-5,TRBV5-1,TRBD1,TGCGCCAGCAGCACCGGGACAGGCGGGGAGACCCAGTACTTC,CASSTGTGGETQYF
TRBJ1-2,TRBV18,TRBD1,TGTGCCAGCTCACCATCCGAGGGGGCGGAATATGGCTACACCTTC,CASSPSEGAEYGYTF
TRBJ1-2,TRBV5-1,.,TGCGCCAGCAGCAACTCCACAGGGTTCCTATATGGCTACACCTTC,CASSNSTGFLYGYTF
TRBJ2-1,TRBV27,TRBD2,TGTGCCAGCAGTTTAGGGACTAGCGGGATGGGGTATGAGCAGTTCTTC,CASSLGTSGMGYEQFF
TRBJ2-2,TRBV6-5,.,TGTGCCAGCAGTTACTCGGGCAGGGGAGACACCGGGGAGCTGTTTTTT,CASSYSGRGDTGELFF
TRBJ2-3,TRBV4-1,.,TGCGCCAGCAGCCAAGCTAATCGGGGAGGCGTGGGACCCACAGATACGCAGTATTTT,CASSQANRGGVGPTDTQYF
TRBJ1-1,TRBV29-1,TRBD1,TGCAGGGCGGGACAGGGGGCTGAAGCTTTCTTT,CRAGQGAEAFF
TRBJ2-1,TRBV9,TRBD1,TGTGCCAGCAGCGTAGATCCCCGACAGGGGGTCTACAATGAGCAGTTCTTC,CASSVDPRQGVYNEQFF
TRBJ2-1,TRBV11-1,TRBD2,TGTGCCAGCAGGGGAACTAGCGGGGGGCTTTACAATGAGCAGTTCTTC,CASRGTSGGLYNEQFF
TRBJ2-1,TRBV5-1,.,TGCGCCAGCAGCTCGTACGGGGGGCGGGCTGGGAATGAGCAGTTCTTC,CASSSYGGRAGNEQFF